This TCR beta chain was identified in a study of CD8 T cells in ankylosing spondylitis. Whole-study results and caveats: Roughly eight highly homologous variants formed a TCR beta motif that appeared characteristic of ankylosing spondylitis blood. Reported data indicate significant enrichment of disease-linked clones within matched ankylosing spondylitis synovial fluid. The authors found the disease-linked clones to be CD8+ and relatively rare in peripheral blood. Certain motif variants had earlier appeared in reactive arthritis synovial fluid and blood.

Concerning this clonotype: The antigen is unknown.

Germline V CDR1 and CDR2: MNHEY, SVGEGT. The CDR3 contains 12 residues. The V end lost 6 bases, the J end lost 6 bases, and 11 bases lay between the germline ends. In TCRdb, the 5' RACE reads were re-called with MiXCR into one record per CDR3 protein. Of around 770,000 distinct CDR3 sequences listed, roughly 19% were seen once; the top ten hold 19%. The chain has TRBV6-2 or TRBV6-3 and TRBJ1-1; tentative D call: TRBD1 (5 bases). The receptor was derived from a male donor with ankylosing spondylitis. Sequencing was performed on blood, either unsorted or a sorted T cell fraction (not recorded which). The DNA for the CDR3 is TGTGCCAGCAGCCCGGGGCGAGCTGAAGCTTTCTTT. Encoded protein: CASSPGRAEAFF.